The entry below gives a single T cell receptor beta chain sequence along with its context. CDR1 LGHDT and CDR2 YNNKEL come from the germline V gene (reference sequence). The CDR3 is 16 residues long. With V trimmed by 4 bases and J by 0 bases, 6 bases remained unmatched. This entry belongs to a study of blood T cell repertoires in COVID-19. For the study at large: The cDNA or gDNA used as material had been derived from T cells, B-cell-depleted T cells, or PBMCs.

It was during active infection that Seattle patients were enrolled and then longitudinally followed. The authors' processing: Quantification of nucleated cells was approximated via reference gene primer amplification. Here immunoSEQ multiplex PCR was the method, and the copy in TCRdb shows in-frame clones only, minus some. The V and J calls and the clone size are those of that table, but D and trimming were determined from the DNA. The sample lists about 270,000 clones; less than 85% were seen once. Material for sequencing was peripheral blood. This receptor was taken from a human donor with COVID-19, enrolled during active disease. The donor label of this sample is uncertain. This chain connects TRBV3-1 (or the pseudogene TRBV3-2) to TRBJ1-5; 7 bases are a match to TRBD1. The CDR3 DNA follows: TGTGCCAGCAGCCTAGGACAGGACACTAGCAATCAGCCCCAGCATTTT. Its protein is CASSLGQDTSNQPQHF.